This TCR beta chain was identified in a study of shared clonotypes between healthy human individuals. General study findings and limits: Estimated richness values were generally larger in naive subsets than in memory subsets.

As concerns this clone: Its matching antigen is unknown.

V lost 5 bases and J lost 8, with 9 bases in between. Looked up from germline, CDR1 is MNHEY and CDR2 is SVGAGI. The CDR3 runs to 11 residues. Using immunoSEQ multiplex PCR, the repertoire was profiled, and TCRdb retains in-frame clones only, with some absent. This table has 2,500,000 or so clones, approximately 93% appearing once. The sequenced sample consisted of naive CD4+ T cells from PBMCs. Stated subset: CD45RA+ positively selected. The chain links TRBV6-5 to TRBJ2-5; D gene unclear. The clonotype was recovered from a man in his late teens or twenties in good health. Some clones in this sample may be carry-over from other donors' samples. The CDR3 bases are TGTGCCAGCAGTGAGCCTATTACCCAGTACTTC. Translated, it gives CASSEPITQYF.